The clone carrying this TCR beta chain was counted ten times or more. Germline lookup yields CDR1 MNHNS and CDR2 SASEGT. The CDR3 totals 15 residues. Trimming took 0 bases from V and 0 from J; bases not matched to a gene: 1. The data were obtained in a study of cytomegalovirus exposure and HLA in healthy donors. Overall study: Of a few hundred genotyped donors, about 80% grouped in the Caucasian-associated ancestry cluster.

PCR primers comprised 60 Vbeta and 13 Jbeta primers. Generated by immunoSEQ multiplex PCR, the TCRdb table keeps only in-frame clones and is missing some. The table shows approximately 100,000 clones, with over 70% occurring only once. The receptor comes from a male donor in good health and CMV-seropositive. The rearrangement joins TRBV6-1 to TRBJ2-7; 8 nucleotides align to TRBD2. The sequenced material came from PBMCs. The CDR3 DNA is TGTGCCAGCAGTGAAGCTAGCGGGGCCTCCTACGAGCAGTACTTC. Translating it yields CASSEASGASYEQYF.